This is a list of T cell receptor beta chains from one sample in a study of T cells in Graves' hyperthyroidism and ophthalmopathy. TCRdb reanalysed the multiplex PCR reads using MiXCR and keeps one entry per CDR3 protein. This sample has approximately 330,000 distinct CDR3 sequences; 15% to 20% occur once, and the top ten carry approximately 49%. Specimen: blood. Receptors originate from a woman in her forties or fifties with Graves' hyperthyroidism. CDR3s include the opening cysteine and the closing phenylalanine or tryptophan. A D gene is named only where the DNA matches it firmly. Only part of the rows carry a size: once, few, many, or a class if the clone is expanded.

>TRBJ1-4|TRBV3-1|few|-
TGTGCCAGCAGCCCCCCGGAAGAGGAAAAACTGTTTTTT
CASSPPEEEKLFF
>TRBJ2-3|TRBV3-1|-|TRBD2
TGTGCCAGCACCAGGCTAGCGGGGGAAGGAGATACGCAGTATTTT
CASTRLAGEGDTQYF
>TRBJ2-6|TRBV5-1|many|-
TGCGCCAGCAGCTTAGGCGCCATCTCTGGGGCCAACGTCCTGACTTTC
CASSLGAISGANVLTF
>TRBJ1-2|TRBV20-1|-|-
TGCAGTGCTTGGACCGGTGTAAGGGGCTACACCTTC
CSAWTGVRGYTF
>TRBJ2-3|TRBV4-1|-|-
TGCGCCAGCAGCCCACCAGGGGTGGGAGGAGATACGCAGTATTTT
CASSPPGVGGDTQYF
>TRBJ1-5|TRBV27|many|TRBD1
TGTGCCAGCAGTCCCGCCCCGGACAGGAGGGGCAATCAGCCCCAGCATTTT
CASSPAPDRRGNQPQHF
>TRBJ2-3|TRBV24-1|-|TRBD1
TGTGCCACCAGTGATCCGGGACAGTTAGATACGCAGTATTTT
CATSDPGQLDTQYF
>TRBJ2-3|TRBV7-9|few|TRBD2
TGTGCCAGCAGCCTTAGGTTTGGGACTAGCGGGGACACAGATACGCAGTATTTT
CASSLRFGTSGDTDTQYF
>TRBJ1-1|TRBV20-1|-|-
TGCAGTGCTATTGGGGCGGGGGCGGGCACTGAAGCTTTCTTT
CSAIGAGAGTEAFF
>TRBJ2-2|TRBV9|few|-
TGTGCCAGCAGCGTAGTAGACGGCGCGAACACCGGGGAGCTGTTTTTT
CASSVVDGANTGELFF
>TRBJ1-3|TRBV7-9|-|-
TGTGCCAGCAGTCTTACCAGGGAGTTGTGGGGAAACACCATATATTTT
CASSLTRELWGNTIYF
>TRBJ2-7|TRBV11-2|many|-
TGTGCCAGCAGCTTAGATAGGGACGATACCTACGAGCAGTACTTC
CASSLDRDDTYEQYF
>TRBJ2-5|TRBV6-1|many|TRBD1
TGTGCCAGCACCCCCGATACAGGGGAGGAGACCCAGTACTTC
CASTPDTGEETQYF
>TRBJ2-3|TRBV6-1|few|-
TGTGCCAGCAGTGTAGGCCCCACCACAGATACGCAGTATTTT
CASSVGPTTDTQYF
>TRBJ1-2|TRBV7-9|once|-
TGTGCCAGCAGCTTAGTGGCGACAGATGATGGCTACACCTTC
CASSLVATDDGYTF
>TRBJ2-7|TRBV5-1|few|-
TGCGCCAGCAGCTTGGACGTTGGGGCAAACTACGAGCAGTACTTC
CASSLDVGANYEQYF
>TRBJ1-2|TRBV12-3/TRBV12-4|medium-sized|TRBD1
TGCGCCGCGGGACAGGGAGCTGGCTACACCTTC
CAAGQGAGYTF
>TRBJ2-1|TRBV6-1|many|-
TGTGCCAGCAGTGAATGGGGGACGGCGGGGAAGGGTGAGCAGTTCTTC
CASSEWGTAGKGEQFF
>TRBJ1-1|TRBV20-1|many|-
TGCAGTGCTACCCGGAGCACTGAAGCTTTCTTT
CSATRSTEAFF
>TRBJ1-1|TRBV29-1|few|TRBD1
TGCAGCGGTCGACAGGGGAACACTGAAGCTTTCTTT
CSGRQGNTEAFF
>TRBJ1-1|TRBV12-3/TRBV12-4|-|-
TGTGCCAGCAGACTAGCCCTCGGGAGCGGAGCTTTCTTT
CASRLALGSGAFF
>TRBJ2-3|TRBV7-9|-|-
TGTGCCAGCAGCCGCCCGGCAGGGAAATCTAGCACAGGTACGCAGTATTTT
CASSRPAGKSSTGTQYF
>TRBJ2-3|TRBV7-3|many|TRBD2
TGTGCCAGCTCGAGCGGGAGGGCCCAAGATACGCAGTATTTT
CASSSGRAQDTQYF
>TRBJ2-5|TRBV3-1|many|-
TGTGCCAGCAGCCAGGAAGTGACCCAGTACTTC
CASSQEVTQYF
>TRBJ1-1|TRBV7-3|-|-
TGTGCCAGCAGCATTTCGGACAGCACCACTGAAGCTTTCTTT
CASSISDSTTEAFF
>TRBJ2-7|TRBV20-1|-|TRBD1
TGCAGTGCTACCTACCGGGACAGGGGGCCCCACGAGCAGTACTTC
CSATYRDRGPHEQYF
>TRBJ2-6|TRBV9|-|TRBD2
TGTGCCAGCAGCTTTTGGGGGGGGGGATCTGGGGCCAACGTCCTGACTTTC
CASSFWGGGSGANVLTF
>TRBJ2-5|TRBV20-1|-|TRBD1
TGCAGTGCTCAGAAGGGACAGGGGAAAGAGACCCAGTACTTC
CSAQKGQGKETQYF
>TRBJ2-1|TRBV5-6|-|-
TGTGCCAGTCGGGCTAGCTCCTACAATGAGCAGTTCTTC
CASRASSYNEQFF
>TRBJ1-1|TRBV7-9|-|TRBD1
TGTGCCAGCAGCTTAGTAGACAGGGTGAACACTGAAGCTTTCTTT
CASSLVDRVNTEAFF
>TRBJ2-1|TRBV6-5|many|-
TGTGCCAGCAGTTACACGGGAAGTAGAAACAATGAGCAGTTCTTC
CASSYTGSRNNEQFF
>TRBJ2-1|TRBV2|-|-
TGTGCCAGCAGTGAGAGACTAGTATGGTTCTTC
CASSERLVWFF
>TRBJ1-1|TRBV5-1|few|TRBD1
TGCGCCAGCAGTCCGGACAGGGCGGCGCGTGAAGCTTTCTTT
CASSPDRAAREAFF
>TRBJ2-7|TRBV6-1|many|-
TGTGCCAGCAAACGGATAAGCTCCTACGAGCAGTACTTC
CASKRISSYEQYF
>TRBJ1-1|TRBV20-1|-|-
TGCAGTGCCAGCAAAGATACAGGGAACACTGAAGCTTTCTTT
CSASKDTGNTEAFF
>TRBJ1-1|TRBV5-1|few|-
TGCGCCAGCAGCCCGGGGGGAGGAACCGCTCCTGAAGCTTTCTTT
CASSPGGGTAPEAFF
>TRBJ2-5|TRBV24-1|-|-
TGTGCCACCAGTGACTCGGGACACCACCAAGAGACCCAGTACTTC
CATSDSGHHQETQYF
>TRBJ1-1|TRBV5-1|many|-
TGCGCCAGCAGCTTGGCGGCGGGAGGAGACACTGAAGCTTTCTTT
CASSLAAGGDTEAFF
>TRBJ2-1|TRBV9|-|TRBD2
TGTGCCAGCAGCCCGAGCGGGGGGGGCTACAATGAGCAGTTCTTC
CASSPSGGGYNEQFF
>TRBJ2-3|TRBV15|many|-
TGTGCCACCAGCAGGGAGCTCACAGATACGCAGTATTTT
CATSRELTDTQYF
>TRBJ2-3|TRBV18|many|-
TGTGCCAGCTCACCCCCTCGGACGGGACTGAGCACAGATACGCAGTATTTT
CASSPPRTGLSTDTQYF
>TRBJ2-2|TRBV2|many|TRBD2
TGTGCCAGCACGGAGACTAGCGGGGGGCTCACCGGGGAGCTGTTTTTT
CASTETSGGLTGELFF
>TRBJ1-2|TRBV20-1|-|TRBD1
TGCAGTGCCCGGGGACAGGGTGGTGGCTACACCTTC
CSARGQGGGYTF
>TRBJ1-3|TRBV14|few|-
TGTGCCAGCAGCATCGGACAGGGAAACACCATATATTTT
CASSIGQGNTIYF
>TRBJ1-1|TRBV29-1|few|-
TGCAGCGTTGAAGCTTGGGTTAACACTGAAGCTTTCTTT
CSVEAWVNTEAFF
>TRBJ1-2|TRBV19|few|-
TGTGCCAGTAGTATAGAGTTCGGAGACTATGGCTACACCTTC
CASSIEFGDYGYTF
>TRBJ1-2|TRBV6-1|few|TRBD1
TGTGCCAGCACCCAGTTTTCCGGGACAGGGGTCTATGGCTACACCTTC
CASTQFSGTGVYGYTF
>TRBJ2-1|TRBV5-1|many|-
TGCGCCAGCAGAATTACTTTGAGCTCCTACAATGAGCAGTTCTTC
CASRITLSSYNEQFF
>TRBJ2-3|TRBV27|many|TRBD1
TGTGCCAGCAGTTTAGGGATAACAGGGGCAGATACGCAGTATTTT
CASSLGITGADTQYF
>TRBJ1-6|TRBV6-1|-|-
TGTGCCAGCAGGGCAGCGGGCTATTCACCCCTCCACTTT
CASRAAGYSPLHF
>TRBJ2-2|TRBV2|-|TRBD1
TGTGCCAGCAGCGCCCCCCACGGGACAGCGAACACCGGGGAGCTGTTTTTT
CASSAPHGTANTGELFF